Listed here is a single T cell receptor (beta chain). TCRdb reanalysed the RT-PCR reads using MiXCR and keeps one entry per CDR3 protein. In the table there are about 680,000 distinct CDR3 sequences, approximately 14% of which are singletons. Trimming took 0 bases from V and 8 from J, leaving 12 bases between them. Germline values: CDR1 SGHRS, CDR2 YFSETQ. This CDR3 contains 13 residues. This TCR derives from a female donor in good health, serving as a healthy control. This sequence joins TRBV5-1 and TRBJ2-7, with no clear D. Specimen: memory CD4+ T cells from blood. The CDR3: CASSLEFRSQQYF. The CDR3 DNA reads TGCGCCAGCAGCTTGGAGTTCAGGTCCCAGCAGTACTTC.